The 15 T cell receptor beta chains listed next were all sequenced from one sample in a study of shared clonotypes between healthy human individuals. Measured with immunoSEQ multiplex PCR; TCRdb has only the in-frame clones, and not every one. Altogether approximately 100,000 clones are present, under 80% being singletons, with the ten largest covering less than 55%. Sequenced sample: memory CD8+ T cells sorted from blood. Specified subset: CD45RO+ cells pooled with CCR7-negative TemRA cells. The receptors here all came from a young man in good health.

The chain couples TRBV4-2 to TRBJ2-7; D gene unclear. Germline CDR1 is LGHNA and CDR2 is YNFKEQ. Trimming pared 0 bases from V and 3 bases from J, leaving 18 bases between. CDR3 length: 17 amino acids. The CDR3 reads CASSQDGPAGGFYEQYF. The CDR3 DNA reads TGTGCCAGCAGCCAAGATGGTCCGGCAGGTGGGTTCTACGAGCAGTACTTC.

Here the CDR3 reads CASPPIPSYEQYF. The CDR3 DNA is TGTGCCAGCCCCCCAATACCCTCCTACGAGCAGTACTTC. V is TRBV9 and J is TRBJ2-7; D is ambiguous. Deletions cut 7 bases from V and 0 bases from J, with 11 bases between. The CDR3 consists of 13 residues. Per the germline V gene, CDR1 is SGDLS and CDR2 is YYNGEE. Based on the CDR3 plus reference TRBV9 and TRBJ2-7, the full variable domain is DSGVTQTPKHLITATGQRVTLRCSPRSGDLSVYWYQQSLDQGLQFLIQYYNGEERAKGNILERFSAQQFPDLHSELNLSSLELGDSALYFCASPPIPSYEQYFGPGTRLTVT.

The chain joins TRBV5-1 to TRBJ2-7, with 10 bases lining up with TRBD2. CDR3 length: 16 amino acids. CDR1 SGHRS and CDR2 YFSETQ come from the germline V gene. The V gene end was trimmed by 5 bases and the J gene end by 2 bases; junction bases not matched to a gene: 10. CDR3 residues: CASRREPGLATYEQYF. The CDR3 coding sequence is TGCGCCAGCAGAAGAGAGCCGGGACTAGCGACCTACGAGCAGTACTTC.

The V gene is TRBV18, the J gene TRBJ1-2, with 7 bases that match TRBD1. There are 16 residues in the CDR3. V shed 4 bases, J shed 4 bases, and the junction held 12 bases outside the gene matches. CDR1 KGHSH and CDR2 LQKENI come from the germline V gene. CDR3: CASSQTNSGGGYGYTF. DNA for the CDR3: TGTGCCAGCTCACAAACCAATTCAGGGGGTGGCTATGGCTACACCTTC.

V gene TRBV29-1 combines with J gene TRBJ2-7; perhaps D is TRBD1 or TRBD2 (5 bases each). Per the germline V gene, CDR1 is SQVTM and CDR2 is ANQGSEA. The V and J ends lost 6 bases and 2 bases respectively, with 17 bases between them. CDR3 size: 14 residues. The CDR3: CSVGPRDRAYEQYF. The CDR3 nucleotides are TGCAGCGTGGGCCCTAGGGACCGAGCCTACGAGCAGTACTTC.

A single count supports this clone. The chain links TRBV7-6 to TRBJ1-3; 11 nucleotides agree with TRBD1. CDR1 is SGHVS and CDR2 is FNYEAQ in the germline V gene. This CDR3 has 15 residues. The trim removed 4 bases at V and 4 bases at J, leaving 3 bases unmatched. DNA of the CDR3: TGTGCCAGCAGCTCGGACAGGGGGCCAGGAAACACCATATATTTT. Protein sequence: CASSSDRGPGNTIYF.

Only one count was recorded for this clone. The V call is TRBV14, the J call TRBJ1-2, with TRBD1 matching 7 bases. Trimming at V came to 6 bases and at J to 4 bases, leaving 11 bases not matched to a gene. The CDR3 extends over 15 amino acids. CDR1 SGHDN and CDR2 FVKESK come from the germline V gene. The CDR3 here is CASSRLGQNFYGYTF. CDR3 nucleotides: TGTGCCAGCAGTCGCCTGGGACAGAACTTCTATGGCTACACCTTC.

The chain uses TRBV5-1 and TRBJ2-7; tentative D call: TRBD1 (5 bases). Trimming removed 1 base at V and 6 bases at J, with 14 bases between. The V gene's germline CDR1 is SGHRS and CDR2 YFSETQ. The CDR3 loop spans 14 amino acids. The CDR3 region is CASSLTDRGTEQYF. CDR3 coding DNA: TGCGCCAGCAGCTTGACCGATAGGGGAACCGAGCAGTACTTC. Full variable domain (rest looked up from reference TRBV5-1 and TRBJ2-7): KAGVTQTPRYLIKTRGQQVTLSCSPISGHRSVSWYQQTPGQGLQFLFEYFSETQRNKGNFPGRFSGRQFSNSRSEMNVSTLELGDSALYLCASSLTDRGTEQYFGPGTRLTVT.

The rearrangement joins TRBV29-1 to TRBJ2-5; 11 bases are a match to TRBD2. Germline V CDR1 and CDR2: SQVTM, ANQGSEA. V gave up 5 bases and J gave up 7 bases; unmatched junction bases: 3. This CDR3 is built from 12 residues. In nucleotides, the CDR3 is TGCAGCGTTACTAGCGGGAGTGGGACCCAGTACTTC. It translates to CSVTSGSGTQYF. The full variable domain, with the rest looked up from reference TRBV29-1 and TRBJ2-5, is SAVISQKPSRDICQRGTSLTIQCQVDSQVTMMFWYRQQPGQSLTLIATANQGSEATYESGFVIDKFPISRPNLTFSTLTVSNMSPEDSSIYLCSVTSGSGTQYFGPGTRLLVL.

Concerning this clone: This sequence is one base from a far larger clone and is likely a read error. The chain recombines TRBV6-6 with TRBJ2-7, with D possibly matching TRBD2 (5 bases). CDR1 is MNHNY and CDR2 is SVGAGI in the germline V gene (reference sequence). V was clipped by 6 bases and J by 0 bases, with 6 bases between them. The CDR3 is 12 residues long. In nucleotides, the CDR3 is TGTGCCAGCAGGGGGAGCTCCTACGAGCAGTACTTC. It encodes CASRGSSYEQYF.

The chain couples TRBV5-1 to TRBJ1-1; D is unclear. Trimming stripped 1 base from V and 1 base from J, with 8 bases between. There are 14 residues in the CDR3. Germline-derived CDR1 and CDR2 are SGHRS and YFSETQ. The CDR3 DNA follows: TGCGCCAGCAGCTTGTTCGGGAGGAACACTGAAGCTTTCTTT. It yields the protein CASSLFGRNTEAFF.

The chain combines TRBV9 with TRBJ2-3; D gene uncertain. The CDR3 is 17 residues long. V was trimmed by 0 bases and J by 0 bases, leaving 14 bases between them. Germline values: CDR1 SGDLS, CDR2 YYNGEE. The CDR3 here is CASSVGGSTSSTDTQYF. CDR3 in DNA: TGTGCCAGCAGCGTAGGTGGGTCGACCTCTAGCACAGATACGCAGTATTTT. Variable domain in full (rest from reference TRBV9 and TRBJ2-3): DSGVTQTPKHLITATGQRVTLRCSPRSGDLSVYWYQQSLDQGLQFLIQYYNGEERAKGNILERFSAQQFPDLHSELNLSSLELGDSALYFCASSVGGSTSSTDTQYFGPGTRLTVL.

The rearrangement joins TRBV21-1 to TRBJ2-5; TRBD1 reflects the table's D call only, with no check against the DNA. TRBV21-1 is designated a pseudogene. The length of the CDR3 is 13 residues. Written as DNA, the CDR3 is TGTGCCAGCAGTTCAGGGGACCAAGAGACCCAGTACTTC. This sequence encodes CASSSGDQETQYF.

Worth noting for this clone: Other DNA sequences of this sample code for an identical CDR3. The chain links TRBV5-1 to TRBJ1-1; TRBD1 aligns across 8 bases. This CDR3 contains 14 residues. Germline CDR1 SGHRS, CDR2 YFSETQ. After removal of 0 bases from V and 5 bases from J, the junction contained 3 bases not matched to a gene. CDR3 amino acids: CASSLGQGRTEAFF. CDR3 DNA sequence: TGCGCCAGCAGCTTGGGACAGGGGCGAACTGAAGCTTTCTTT. The complete variable domain, with remaining parts taken from reference TRBV5-1 and TRBJ1-1, reads KAGVTQTPRYLIKTRGQQVTLSCSPISGHRSVSWYQQTPGQGLQFLFEYFSETQRNKGNFPGRFSGRQFSNSRSEMNVSTLELGDSALYLCASSLGQGRTEAFFGQGTRLTVV.

V gene TRBV4-3 combines with J gene TRBJ2-3, with 7 bases identical to TRBD2. The CDR3 totals 17 residues. J was trimmed by 4 bases and V by 4 bases; bases with no gene match: 14. The germline V gene has CDR1 LGHNA and CDR2 YSLEER. CDR3 in amino acids: CASSLRGGPTLSDTQYF. CDR3 coding DNA: TGCGCCAGCAGCCTACGGGGAGGGCCAACTCTGTCAGATACGCAGTATTTT.